What follows describes a single T cell receptor beta chain. Its antigen is as yet unknown. Uncontrolled infection, other autoimmune disease, pregnancy or lactation led to exclusion. This CDR3 is 15 amino acids long. Trimming removed 0 bases from V and 1 base from J, with 9 bases in between. Germline V gene lookup returns CDR1 MNHNS and CDR2 SASEGT. Amplification yielded TCR beta CDR3 regions, with RNA transcripts as the source. Initially, a first-round RT-PCR of the TCR CDR3 employed the HTBI primer set. TCRdb ran MiXCR on the multiplex PCR reads and lists one entry per CDR3 protein. The sample has more than 550,000 distinct CDR3 sequences, 45% seen once; the top ten hold 6.5% to 9%. The record originates from a study of T cells in Graves' hyperthyroidism and ophthalmopathy. General study findings and limits: Stable hyperthyroidism and ophthalmopathy were separated using 13 V-J signatures. Among clonotypes expanded in thyroid above 0.001, most were also found in blood.

The sample comprised peripheral blood or thyroid tissue (not recorded which). The source is an adult man with Graves' disease, either hyperthyroidism or ophthalmopathy (not recorded which). The chain carries TRBV6-1 and TRBJ2-5, with unresolved D. The CDR3 loop reads CASSEAVGSQETQYF. The CDR3 bases are TGTGCCAGCAGTGAAGCGGTTGGCAGCCAAGAGACCCAGTACTTC.